These 2 T cell receptor beta chains share one sample of origin, sequenced in a study of T cell responses to AZD1222 COVID-19 vaccine. Assay used: immunoSEQ multiplex PCR; TCRdb lists only in-frame clones, some missing. The sample includes fewer than 200,000 clones, roughly nine tenths seen only once; the top ten take less than 3%. This specimen was peripheral blood, taken on day 0 of AZD1222 vaccination. These TCRs come from an adult in good health.

This chain connects TRBV5-1 to TRBJ2-3; D not certain. V dropped 0 bases and J dropped 5 bases, with 7 bases sitting between them. Germline CDR1 reads SGHRS; CDR2 reads YFSETQ. This CDR3 has 13 amino acids. The CDR3 sequence is CASSLGWGDTQYF. In nucleotides, the CDR3 is TGCGCCAGCAGCTTGGGGTGGGGAGATACGCAGTATTTT.

The chain joins TRBV7-9 to TRBJ2-2, with D possibly matching TRBD2 (5 bases). Germline assignment: CDR1 SEHNR and CDR2 FQNEAQ (reference sequence). The CDR3 runs to 15 residues. CDR3: CVPQALAANTGELFF. CDR3 coding DNA: TGTGTACCGCAGGCGCTAGCTGCTAACACCGGGGAGCTGTTTTTT.